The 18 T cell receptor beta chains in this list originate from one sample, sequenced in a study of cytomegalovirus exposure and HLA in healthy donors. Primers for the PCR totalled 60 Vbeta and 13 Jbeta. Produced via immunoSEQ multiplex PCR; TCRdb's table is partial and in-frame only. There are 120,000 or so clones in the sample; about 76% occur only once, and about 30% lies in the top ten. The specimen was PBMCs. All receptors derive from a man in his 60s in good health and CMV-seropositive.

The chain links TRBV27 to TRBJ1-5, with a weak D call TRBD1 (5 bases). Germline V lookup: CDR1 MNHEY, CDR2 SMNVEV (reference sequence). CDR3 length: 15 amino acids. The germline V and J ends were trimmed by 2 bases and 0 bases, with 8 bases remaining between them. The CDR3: CASSLRGLSNQPQHF. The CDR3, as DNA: TGTGCCAGCAGTTTAAGGGGACTTAGCAATCAGCCCCAGCATTTT.

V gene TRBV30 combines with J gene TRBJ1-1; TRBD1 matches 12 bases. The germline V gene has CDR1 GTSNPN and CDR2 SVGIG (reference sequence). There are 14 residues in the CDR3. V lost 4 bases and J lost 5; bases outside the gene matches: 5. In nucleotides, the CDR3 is TGTGCCTGGACGAGGGACAGGGGGCAAACTGAAGCTTTCTTT. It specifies CAWTRDRGQTEAFF.

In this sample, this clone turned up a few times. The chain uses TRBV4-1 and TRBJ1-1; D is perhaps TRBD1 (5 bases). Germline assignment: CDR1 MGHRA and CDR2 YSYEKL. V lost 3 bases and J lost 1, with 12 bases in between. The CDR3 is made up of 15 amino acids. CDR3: CASSHNRLGNTEAFF. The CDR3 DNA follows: TGCGCCAGCAGCCACAACAGGTTGGGGAACACTGAAGCTTTCTTT.

CDR3 sequence (DNA): TGTGCCTTGACTGCGAGCTCCTATAATTCACCCCTCCACTTT. Its protein is CALTASSYNSPLHF. The V call is TRBV30, the J call TRBJ1-6; D is undetermined. The V and J ends lost 7 bases and 0 bases respectively, with 10 bases between them. Germline values: CDR1 GTSNPN, CDR2 SVGIG (reference sequence). This CDR3 comprises 14 residues.

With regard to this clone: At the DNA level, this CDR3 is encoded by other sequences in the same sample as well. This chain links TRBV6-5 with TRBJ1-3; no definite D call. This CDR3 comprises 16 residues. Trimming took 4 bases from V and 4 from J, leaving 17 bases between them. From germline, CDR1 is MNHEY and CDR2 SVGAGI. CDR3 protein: CASSLHRGLAGNTIYF. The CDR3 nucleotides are TGTGCCAGCAGTTTACATCGAGGGCTTGCAGGAAACACCATATATTTT.

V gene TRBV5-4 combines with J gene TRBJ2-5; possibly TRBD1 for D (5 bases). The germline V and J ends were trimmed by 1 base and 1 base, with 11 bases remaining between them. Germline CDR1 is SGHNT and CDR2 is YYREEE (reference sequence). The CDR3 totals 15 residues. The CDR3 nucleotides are TGTGCCAGCAGCTTGAATACTGACAGCCAAGAGACCCAGTACTTC. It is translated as CASSLNTDSQETQYF. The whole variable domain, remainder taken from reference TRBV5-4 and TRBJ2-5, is ETGVTQSPTHLIKTRGQQVTLRCSSQSGHNTVSWYQQALGQGPQFIFQYYREEENGRGNFPPRFSGLQFPNYSSELNVNALELDDSALYLCASSLNTDSQETQYFGPGTRLLVL.

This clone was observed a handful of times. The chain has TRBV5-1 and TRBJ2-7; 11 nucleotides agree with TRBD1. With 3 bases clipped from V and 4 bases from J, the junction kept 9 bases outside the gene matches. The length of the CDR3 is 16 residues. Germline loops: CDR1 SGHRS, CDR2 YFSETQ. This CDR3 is CASSSEGTGGGYEQYF. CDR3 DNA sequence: TGCGCCAGCAGCTCAGAAGGGACAGGGGGTGGTTACGAGCAGTACTTC.

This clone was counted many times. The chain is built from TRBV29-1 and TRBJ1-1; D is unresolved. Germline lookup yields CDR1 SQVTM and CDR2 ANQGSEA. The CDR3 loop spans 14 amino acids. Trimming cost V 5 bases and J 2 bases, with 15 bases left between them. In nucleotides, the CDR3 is TGCAGCGTTCAGCCACAGATTATAAACACTGAAGCTTTCTTT. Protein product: CSVQPQIINTEAFF.

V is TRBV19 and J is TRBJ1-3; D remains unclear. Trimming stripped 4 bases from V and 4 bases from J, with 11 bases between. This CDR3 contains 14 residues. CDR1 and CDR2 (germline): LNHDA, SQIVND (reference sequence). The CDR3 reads CASSSGVEGNTIYF. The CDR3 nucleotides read TGTGCCAGTAGTAGCGGCGTCGAAGGAAACACCATATATTTT.

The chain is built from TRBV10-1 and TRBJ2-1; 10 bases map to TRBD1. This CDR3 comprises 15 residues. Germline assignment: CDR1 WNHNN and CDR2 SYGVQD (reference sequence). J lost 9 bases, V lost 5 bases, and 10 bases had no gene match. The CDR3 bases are TGCGCCAGCAGTCCCCCCGGACAGGGGGTTACTGAGCAGTTCTTC. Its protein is CASSPPGQGVTEQFF.

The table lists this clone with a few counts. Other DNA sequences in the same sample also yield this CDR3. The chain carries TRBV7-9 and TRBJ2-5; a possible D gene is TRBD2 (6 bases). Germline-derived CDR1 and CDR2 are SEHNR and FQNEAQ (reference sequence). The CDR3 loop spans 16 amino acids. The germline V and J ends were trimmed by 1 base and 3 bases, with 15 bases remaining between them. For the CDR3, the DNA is TGTGCCAGCAGCTTAGGGAGGGCCCTACGTGAAGAGACCCAGTACTTC. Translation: CASSLGRALREETQYF.

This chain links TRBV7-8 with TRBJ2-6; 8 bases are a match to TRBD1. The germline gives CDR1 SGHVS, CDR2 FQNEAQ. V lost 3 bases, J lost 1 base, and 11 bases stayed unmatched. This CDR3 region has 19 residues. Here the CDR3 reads CASSFRGQRETSGANVLTF. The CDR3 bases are TGTGCCAGCAGCTTCAGGGGGCAGAGAGAGACTTCTGGGGCCAACGTCCTGACTTTC. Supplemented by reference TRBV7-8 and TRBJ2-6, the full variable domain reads GAGVSQSPRYKVAKRGQDVALRCDPISGHVSLFWYQQALGQGPEFLTYFQNEAQLDKSGLPSDRFFAERPEGSVSTLKIQRTQQEDSAVYLCASSFRGQRETSGANVLTFGAGSRLTVL.

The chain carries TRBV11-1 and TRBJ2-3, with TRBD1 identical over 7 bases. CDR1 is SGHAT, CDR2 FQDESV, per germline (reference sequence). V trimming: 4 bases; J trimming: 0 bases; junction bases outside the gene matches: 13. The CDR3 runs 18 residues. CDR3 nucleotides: TGTGCCAGCAGCTCCCGACAGGGCCCCCTCCTTAGCACAGATACGCAGTATTTT. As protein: CASSSRQGPLLSTDTQYF. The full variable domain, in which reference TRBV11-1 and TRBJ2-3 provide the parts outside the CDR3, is EAEVAQSPRYKITEKSQAVAFWCDPISGHATLYWYRQILGQGPELLVQFQDESVVDDSQLPKDRFSAERLKGVDSTLKIQPAELGDSAMYLCASSSRQGPLLSTDTQYFGPGTRLTVL.

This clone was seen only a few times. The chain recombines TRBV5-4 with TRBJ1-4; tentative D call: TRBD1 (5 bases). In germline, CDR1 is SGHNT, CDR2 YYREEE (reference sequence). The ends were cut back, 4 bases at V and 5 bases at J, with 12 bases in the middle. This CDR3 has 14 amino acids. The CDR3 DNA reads TGTGCCAGCAGCCGGCGGGGGGGGAATGAAAAACTGTTTTTT. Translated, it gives CASSRRGGNEKLFF.

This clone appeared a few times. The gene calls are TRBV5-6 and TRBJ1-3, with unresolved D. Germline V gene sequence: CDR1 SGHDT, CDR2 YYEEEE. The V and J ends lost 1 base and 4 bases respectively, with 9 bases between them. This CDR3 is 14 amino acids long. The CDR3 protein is CASSLPGSGNTIYF. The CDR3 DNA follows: TGTGCCAGCAGCTTGCCGGGTTCCGGAAACACCATATATTTT.

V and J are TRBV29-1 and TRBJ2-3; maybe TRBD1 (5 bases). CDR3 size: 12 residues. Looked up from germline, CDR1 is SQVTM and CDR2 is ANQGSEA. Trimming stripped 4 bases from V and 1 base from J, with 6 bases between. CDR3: CSVGQRTDTQYF. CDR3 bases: TGCAGCGTTGGACAGCGCACAGATACGCAGTATTTT.

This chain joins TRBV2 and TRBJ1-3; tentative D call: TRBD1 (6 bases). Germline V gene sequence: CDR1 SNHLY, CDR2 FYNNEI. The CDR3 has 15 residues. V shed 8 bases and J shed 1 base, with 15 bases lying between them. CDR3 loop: CASSLQGGSGNTIYF. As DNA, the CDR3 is TGTGCCAGCTCCTTGCAAGGGGGTTCTGGAAACACCATATATTTT.

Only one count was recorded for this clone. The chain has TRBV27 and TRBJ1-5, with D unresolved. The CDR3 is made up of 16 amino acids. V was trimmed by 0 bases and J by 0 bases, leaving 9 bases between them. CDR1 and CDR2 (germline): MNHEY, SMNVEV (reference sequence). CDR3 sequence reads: CASSLSWQISNQPQHF. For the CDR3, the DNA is TGTGCCAGCAGTTTATCGTGGCAGATTAGCAATCAGCCCCAGCATTTT.